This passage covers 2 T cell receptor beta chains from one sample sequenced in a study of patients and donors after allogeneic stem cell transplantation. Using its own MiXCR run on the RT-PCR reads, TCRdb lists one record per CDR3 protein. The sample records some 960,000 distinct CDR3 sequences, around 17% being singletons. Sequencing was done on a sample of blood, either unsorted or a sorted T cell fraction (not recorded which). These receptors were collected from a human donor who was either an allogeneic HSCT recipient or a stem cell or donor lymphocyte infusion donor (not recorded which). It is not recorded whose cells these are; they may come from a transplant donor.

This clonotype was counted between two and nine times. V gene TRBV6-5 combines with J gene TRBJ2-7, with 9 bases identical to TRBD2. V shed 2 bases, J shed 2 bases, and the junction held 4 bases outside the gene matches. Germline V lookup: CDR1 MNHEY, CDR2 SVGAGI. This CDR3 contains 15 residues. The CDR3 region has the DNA TGTGCCAGCAGTTACGAAGGCGGGAGGGCCTACGAGCAGTACTTC. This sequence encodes CASSYEGGRAYEQYF.

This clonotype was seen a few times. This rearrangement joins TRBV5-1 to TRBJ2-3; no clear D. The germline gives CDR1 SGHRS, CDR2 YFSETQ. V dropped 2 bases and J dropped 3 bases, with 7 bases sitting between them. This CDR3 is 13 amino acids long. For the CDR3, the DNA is TGCGCCAGCAGCTTCTGGATAACAGATACGCAGTATTTT. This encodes CASSFWITDTQYF.